This passage covers 25 T cell receptor beta chains from one sample sequenced in a study of regulatory T cells in long-lasting Graves disease. The time point: persistent/refractory GD, antithyroid drugs over 5 years with positive TRAb. Isolated PBMC RNA provided the starting material for the TCR library. Arm-PCR of CDR3 regions and iRepertoire HTBI primers were used to build TCR beta libraries. TCRdb re-called the multiplex PCR reads through MiXCR, storing one row per CDR3 protein. The sample has over 250,000 distinct CDR3 sequences, 22% seen once. Here the sequenced sample was peripheral blood mononuclear cells (PBMCs), taken when the disease was refractory, from a patient treated with antithyroid drugs. The receptors come from a female donor with Graves disease.

In this sample, this clonotype turned up a few times. The chain has TRBV6-2 or TRBV6-3 and TRBJ2-7, with a tentative D call TRBD2 (6 bases). The CDR3 is 10 amino acids. The V gene's germline CDR1 is MNHEY and CDR2 SVGEGT. V lost 10 bases to trimming and J lost 4 bases, with 8 bases between them. CDR3 DNA: TGTGCCACTCGGGAGTACGAGCAGTACTTC. Translation gives CATREYEQYF.

This clonotype was observed many times. V and J are TRBV11-2 and TRBJ2-5; D remains ambiguous. V was shortened by 4 bases and J by 2 bases, with 8 bases between the two germline ends. The CDR3 has 13 amino acids. Germline V gene data show CDR1 as SGHAT and CDR2 as FQNNGV. CDR3 amino acids: CASSSMVQETQYF. In DNA, the CDR3 is TGTGCCAGCAGCTCTATGGTACAAGAGACCCAGTACTTC.

The chain links TRBV20-1 to TRBJ2-7, with TRBD2 matching over 12 bases. This CDR3 contains 15 residues. CDR1 and CDR2 from the germline V gene are DFQATT and SNEGSKA (reference sequence). The V segment lost 0 bases and the J segment 6 bases; nucleotides outside the gene matches: 6. The CDR3 nucleotides are TGCAGTGCTAGAGATCCGACTAGCGGGAGAAGCGAGCAGTACTTC. It yields the protein CSARDPTSGRSEQYF.

V is TRBV28 and J is TRBJ1-5, with D possibly TRBD1 on 5 matching bases. The CDR3 covers 17 residues. The V end was cut by 3 bases, the J end by 1 base, with 16 bases between. Per the germline V gene, CDR1 is MDHEN and CDR2 is SYDVKM. Written as DNA, the CDR3 is TGTGCCAGCAGTTTCCTAGACCCGTGGGGGAGCAATCAGCCCCAGCATTTT. Protein product: CASSFLDPWGSNQPQHF.

The chain employs TRBV27 and TRBJ2-7; D gene unclear. The CDR3 is 12 residues long. Germline V lookup: CDR1 MNHEY, CDR2 SMNVEV (reference sequence). V lost 4 bases and J lost 3, with 7 bases in between. CDR3 DNA: TGTGCCAGCAGTTCGGAGAACTACGAGCAGTACTTC. Its translation is CASSSENYEQYF.

The chain's CDR3 is CASSPRPGTGFLSPLHF. CDR3 DNA: TGTGCCAGCAGCCCGCGTCCCGGGACAGGGTTTTTGTCACCCCTCCACTTT. The V gene is TRBV7-2, the J gene TRBJ1-6; 9 bases fit TRBD1. The CDR3 consists of 17 residues. V lost 5 bases to trimming and J lost 10 bases; unmatched junction nucleotides: 15. Germline-derived CDR1 and CDR2 are SGHTA and FQGNSA.

In nucleotides, the CDR3 is TGTGCCAGCAGTGATAAGATGGACAATGAGCAGTTCTTC. Protein product: CASSDKMDNEQFF. The V call is TRBV2, the J call TRBJ2-1, with D uncertain. The CDR3 sequence is 13 residues long. Trimming cost V 3 bases and J 5 bases, with 8 bases left between them. The germline gives CDR1 SNHLY, CDR2 FYNNEI.

The rearrangement uses TRBV5-6 and TRBJ2-7, with no clear D. The germline V gene encodes CDR1 SGHDT and CDR2 YYEEEE. The V gene lost 2 bases and the J gene lost 5 bases, with 8 bases spanning the gap. The CDR3 contains 12 residues. In DNA, the CDR3 is TGTGCCAGCAGCTTAGGATGGAACGAGCAGTACTTC. It specifies CASSLGWNEQYF.

In its sample, this clonotype was seen many times. The chain has TRBV28 and TRBJ2-7; D perhaps matches TRBD2 (8 bases). CDR1 and CDR2 from the germline V gene are MDHEN and SYDVKM. V lost 5 bases and J 2 bases, leaving 19 bases between the germline ends. This CDR3 has 16 residues. The CDR3 protein is CASSPGGGKKTYEQYF. The CDR3 nucleotides read TGTGCCAGCAGTCCGGGAGGGGGCAAGAAAACCTACGAGCAGTACTTC.

This clonotype was seen only once. This could be a read error, since a much larger clone is one nucleotide away. Without the conserved terminal phenylalanine or tryptophan, this CDR3 likely stems from a read error. This chain uses TRBV7-2 with TRBJ1-4; D gene ambiguous. The CDR3 runs to 15 residues. Germline values: CDR1 SGHTA, CDR2 FQGNSA. V gave up 1 base and J gave up 6 bases, with 12 bases separating them. CDR3 nucleotides: TGTGCCAGCAGCTTAGGAGGAGGCCCCGATGAAAAACTGTTTCTT. It specifies CASSLGGGPDEKLFL.

This clonotype was observed at least ten times. The rearrangement uses TRBV30 and TRBJ1-4, with 10 nucleotides matching TRBD1. The CDR3 runs to 15 residues. Germline CDR1 reads GTSNPN; CDR2 reads SVGIG (reference sequence). The CDR3 here is CVLGTGARPNEKLFF. The DNA for the CDR3 is TGTGTCTTGGGGACAGGGGCAAGACCGAATGAAAAACTGTTTTTT.

V and J are TRBV20-1 and TRBJ2-1; D unclear. Trimming stripped 7 bases from V and 15 bases from J, with 22 bases between. CDR1 and CDR2 (germline): DFQATT, SNEGSKA (reference sequence). The CDR3 totals 12 residues. The CDR3 DNA reads as TGCAGTGGGCTAGGTGTCCGCGAACGTGGGTTCTTC. Translated, it gives CSGLGVRERGFF.

This clonotype was detected only a few times. V usage is TRBV5-1 and J usage is TRBJ2-7; D is unclear. The CDR3 consists of 15 residues. Germline-derived CDR1 and CDR2 are SGHRS and YFSETQ. Trimming pared 0 bases from V and 2 bases from J, leaving 12 bases between. CDR3 residues: CASSLEGFTPYEQYF. CDR3 sequence (DNA): TGCGCCAGCAGCTTGGAAGGCTTTACCCCCTACGAGCAGTACTTC.

The CDR3 sequence is CASSARQDSRNEQFF. CDR3 coding DNA: TGTGCCAGCAGTGCACGGCAGGATAGTCGCAATGAGCAGTTCTTC. The chain combines TRBV2 with TRBJ2-1, with D unresolved. Germline V lookup: CDR1 SNHLY, CDR2 FYNNEI. CDR3 length: 15 residues. With 4 bases removed from V and 6 bases from J, the gap between germline ends came to 16 bases.

The chain links TRBV28 to TRBJ1-6; D ambiguous. Looked up from germline, CDR1 is MDHEN and CDR2 is SYDVKM. V was clipped by 4 bases and J by 7 bases, with 2 bases between them. The CDR3 contains 11 residues. The CDR3: CASSYNSPLHF. The CDR3 DNA reads as TGTGCCAGCAGTTACAATTCACCCCTCCACTTT. Full variable domain (missing parts from reference TRBV28 and TRBJ1-6): DVKVTQSSRYLVKRTGEKVFLECVQDMDHENMFWYRQDPGLGLRLIYFSYDVKMKEKGDIPEGYSVSREKKERFSLILESASTNQTSMYLCASSYNSPLHFGNGTRLTVT.

The chain joins TRBV19 to TRBJ2-7; D not certain. V lost 7 bases and J 2 bases, leaving 12 bases between the germline ends. The germline CDR1 and CDR2 sequences are LNHDA and SQIVND (reference sequence). This CDR3 has 13 amino acids. Here the CDR3 DNA reads TGTGCCAGTAATCCAACTGGGACCTACGAGCAGTACTTC. It encodes CASNPTGTYEQYF.

This clonotype came up many times. The V call is TRBV6-5, the J call TRBJ2-6; possible D gene TRBD1, 6 bases. Germline V gene data show CDR1 as MNHEY and CDR2 as SVGAGI. Trimming pared 2 bases from V and 7 bases from J, leaving 15 bases between. CDR3 length equals 16 residues. CDR3 residues: CASSYGQGLVANVLTF. DNA of the CDR3: TGTGCCAGCAGTTACGGGCAGGGGCTGGTAGCCAACGTCCTGACTTTC.

This clonotype was seen many times. This rearrangement joins TRBV12-3 or TRBV12-4 to TRBJ1-2; 7 bases map to TRBD1. Trimming cost V 10 bases and J 2 bases; bases outside gene matches: 10. The CDR3 has 14 amino acids. CDR3 DNA: TGTGCCATCCTCGCCGTAGGGGGCAACTATGGCTACACCTTC. This encodes CAILAVGGNYGYTF.

This clonotype came up many times. The chain employs TRBV12-3 or TRBV12-4 and TRBJ1-2; 7 nucleotides agree with TRBD1. The V gene end was trimmed by 1 base and the J gene end by 1 base; junction bases not matched to a gene: 9. The CDR3 spans 17 residues. The CDR3 sequence: CASSLVGTDDINYGYTF. The CDR3 DNA sequence: TGTGCCAGCAGTTTAGTAGGGACAGACGATATTAACTATGGCTACACCTTC.

The chain combines TRBV6-5 with TRBJ2-7, with a weak D call TRBD2 (6 bases). The CDR3 consists of 15 residues. V shed 0 bases and J shed 2 bases, with 11 bases lying between them. Germline CDR1 MNHEY, CDR2 SVGAGI. For the CDR3, the DNA is TGTGCCAGCAGTTACTCGCAGGACTATACCTACGAGCAGTACTTC. Translation: CASSYSQDYTYEQYF.

Only a few counts were recorded for this clonotype. At one end, the junction sequence differs from germline, possibly due to a read error. This chain connects TRBV5-1 to TRBJ2-2; a possible D gene is TRBD2 (5 bases). There are 12 residues in the CDR3. Germline V gives CDR1 SGHRS, CDR2 YFSETQ. The CDR3 sequence is CASSLNTGKLFF. The CDR3, as DNA: TGCGCCAGCAGCTTGAACACCGGGAAGCTGTTTTTT.

This clonotype was found a few times. The chain employs TRBV7-2 and TRBJ2-2; D is uncertain. Germline V gives CDR1 SGHTA, CDR2 FQGNSA. Trimming pared 6 bases from V and 5 bases from J, leaving 10 bases between. CDR3 size: 13 residues. The CDR3 sequence is CASRRSLTGELFF. The CDR3 bases are TGTGCCAGCAGAAGGAGTCTAACCGGGGAGCTGTTTTTT.

The genes are TRBV20-1 and TRBJ1-5, with D possibly TRBD1 on 5 matching bases. CDR3 length equals 16 residues. The germline V gene encodes CDR1 DFQATT and CDR2 SNEGSKA (reference sequence). The V and J ends lost 4 bases and 0 bases respectively, with 16 bases between them. The CDR3 nucleotides are TGCAGTGCTACCCGAAACGGGGGGTATAGCAATCAGCCCCAGCATTTT. Translating it yields CSATRNGGYSNQPQHF.

This clonotype was seen repeatedly, ten times or more. The J gene is TRBJ2-7, the V gene TRBV7-9; 10 bases map to TRBD2. CDR1 and CDR2 from the germline V gene are SEHNR and FQNEAQ (reference sequence). V trimming: 2 bases; J trimming: 6 bases; junction bases outside the gene matches: 7. The length of the CDR3 is 15 residues. CDR3 nucleotide sequence: TGTGCCAGCAGCTTAAAGGGGCTAGCGGGAGCCGAGCAGTACTTC. As protein: CASSLKGLAGAEQYF.

This clonotype was detected a few times. V usage is TRBV7-2 and J usage is TRBJ2-1; D call uncertain. In germline, CDR1 is SGHTA, CDR2 FQGNSA. This CDR3 spans 16 amino acids. V lost 1 base and J lost 0, with 10 bases in between. The CDR3 sequence is CASSLGTLGSYNEQFF. CDR3 DNA sequence: TGTGCCAGCAGCTTAGGGACCCTTGGCTCCTACAATGAGCAGTTCTTC. Full variable domain (remainder filled in from reference TRBV7-2 and TRBJ2-1): GAGVSQSPSNKVTEKGKDVELRCDPISGHTALYWYRQSLGQGLEFLIYFQGNSAPDKSGLPSDRFSAERTGGSVSTLTIQRTQQEDSAVYLCASSLGTLGSYNEQFFGPGTRLTVL.